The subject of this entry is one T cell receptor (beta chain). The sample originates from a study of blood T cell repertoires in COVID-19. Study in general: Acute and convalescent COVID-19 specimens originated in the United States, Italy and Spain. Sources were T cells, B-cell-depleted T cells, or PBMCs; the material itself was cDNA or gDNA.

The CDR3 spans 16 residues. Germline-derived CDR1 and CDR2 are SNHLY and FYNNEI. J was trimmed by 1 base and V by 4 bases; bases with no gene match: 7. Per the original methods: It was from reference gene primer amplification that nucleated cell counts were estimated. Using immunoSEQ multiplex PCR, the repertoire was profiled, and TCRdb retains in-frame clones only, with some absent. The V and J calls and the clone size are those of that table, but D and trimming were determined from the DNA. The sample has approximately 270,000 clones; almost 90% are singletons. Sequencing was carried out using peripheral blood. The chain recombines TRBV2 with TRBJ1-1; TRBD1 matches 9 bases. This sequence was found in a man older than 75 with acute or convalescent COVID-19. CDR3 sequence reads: CASSVQGARSNTEAFF. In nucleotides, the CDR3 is TGTGCCAGCAGTGTACAGGGGGCGCGATCGAACACTGAAGCTTTCTTT.